These 21 T cell receptor beta chains came from one sample sequenced in a study of Ad26.COV2.S vaccination and SARS-CoV-2 variants. Only in-frame clones appear in the TCRdb table, and some are missing; sequencing was by immunoSEQ multiplex PCR. The sample has 150,000 to 200,000 clones, roughly 89% seen once. Sequenced here: peripheral blood, sampled after recovery from COVID-19. These receptors were collected from a human donor who had recovered from COVID-19.

This chain connects TRBV19 to TRBJ1-5; no clear D. Looked up from germline, CDR1 is LNHDA and CDR2 is SQIVND (reference sequence). The CDR3 has 15 amino acids. The V end lost 7 bases, the J end lost 2 bases, and 15 bases lay between the germline ends. CDR3 nucleotides: TGTGCCAGTAAGATTTTGGGGTATGGCAATCAGCCCCAGCATTTT. This translates into CASKILGYGNQPQHF. The full variable domain, in which reference TRBV19 and TRBJ1-5 provide the parts outside the CDR3, is DGGITQSPKYLFRKEGQNVTLSCEQNLNHDAMYWYRQDPGQGLRLIYYSQIVNDFQKGDIAEGYSVSREKKESFPLTVTSAQKNPTAFYLCASKILGYGNQPQHFGDGTRLSIL.

A note on this clone: Its ends do not fully match the called genes, so a read error is possible. V and J are TRBV5-6 and TRBJ2-2; the D is unclear. The CDR3 length is 14 residues. The germline V gene has CDR1 SGHDT and CDR2 YYEEEE. CDR3 in DNA: TGTGCCAGCAGTTTGGAATATGGTTCAGGGGAGCTGTTTTTT. This translates into CASSLEYGSGELFF. The variable domain in full, completed from reference TRBV5-6 and TRBJ2-2, reads DAGVTQSPTHLIKTRGQQVTLRCSPKSGHDTVSWYQQALGQGPQFIFQYYEEEERQRGNFPDRFSGHQFPNYSSELNVNALLLGDSALYLCASSLEYGSGELFFGEGSRLTVL.

CDR3 nucleotides: TGTGCCAGCAGTGACTCTGGCGGGGGGGCCAATGAGCAGTTCTTC. It codes for CASSDSGGGANEQFF. The chain recombines TRBV6-4 with TRBJ2-1; 9 bases line up with TRBD2. The junction had 3 bases not matched to a gene; V was cut back by 0 bases and J by 6 bases. This CDR3 has 15 residues. Germline CDR1 MRHNA, CDR2 SNTAGT.

The CDR3 sequence is CASRYQGPSYEQYF. The CDR3 DNA sequence: TGTGCCAGCAGATATCAGGGACCTTCCTACGAGCAGTACTTC. This sequence joins TRBV6-6 and TRBJ2-7, with D perhaps TRBD1 or TRBD2 (5 bases each). The CDR3 spans 14 residues. The V and J ends lost 6 bases and 1 base respectively, with 13 bases between them. The germline V gene encodes CDR1 MNHNY and CDR2 SVGAGI (reference sequence).

The chain couples TRBV9 to TRBJ2-3; 10 bases map to TRBD2. Trimming removed 0 bases from V and 4 bases from J; junction bases left unmatched: 5. This CDR3 has 16 residues. Germline values: CDR1 SGDLS, CDR2 YYNGEE. CDR3 DNA sequence: TGTGCCAGCAGCGTAGCCCCAGCGGGAGGGCCAGATACGCAGTATTTT. Protein product: CASSVAPAGGPDTQYF.

The V call is TRBV7-9, the J call TRBJ2-7; no clear D gene. V gave up 4 bases and J gave up 6 bases, with 16 bases separating them. Germline V gene data show CDR1 as SEHNR and CDR2 as FQNEAQ (reference sequence). CDR3 length: 14 residues. In nucleotides, the CDR3 is TGTGCCAGCAGCTCGCGAGGAAAGCCGAGCGAGCAGTACTTC. It specifies CASSSRGKPSEQYF.

The J gene is TRBJ2-3, the V gene TRBV19; TRBD1 is a possible D gene (5 bases). Per germline, CDR1 LNHDA and CDR2 SQIVND (reference sequence). V lost 6 bases and J 3 bases, leaving 10 bases between the germline ends. The CDR3 runs to 13 residues. The CDR3 region has the DNA TGTGCCAGTAGGACAGACCGTACAGATACGCAGTATTTT. This translates into CASRTDRTDTQYF.

The J gene is TRBJ2-2, the V gene TRBV7-3, with TRBD1 matching 7 bases. The CDR3 loop spans 14 amino acids. Germline CDR1 reads SGHTA; CDR2 reads FQGTGA. Unmatched junction bases numbered 9, after V lost 6 bases and J lost 8 bases. The CDR3 loop reads CASSSHAGGGELFF. CDR3 DNA: TGTGCCAGCAGTTCGCACGCAGGGGGTGGGGAGCTGTTTTTT.

V gene TRBV7-8 combines with J gene TRBJ1-6; a possible D gene is TRBD1 (5 bases). Trimming pared 1 base from V and 6 bases from J, leaving 16 bases between. Germline V gives CDR1 SGHVS, CDR2 FQNEAQ. The CDR3 has 17 amino acids. This chain's CDR3 is CASSLVFPWDLNSPLHF. For the CDR3, the DNA is TGTGCCAGCAGCTTAGTTTTCCCCTGGGACCTTAATTCACCCCTCCACTTT.

J is TRBJ2-7 and V is TRBV14; 11 bases are a match to TRBD2. Trimming at V came to 4 bases and at J to 2 bases, leaving 1 base not matched to a gene. CDR1 is SGHDN and CDR2 is FVKESK in the germline V gene. This CDR3 is built from 14 residues. CDR3 sequence reads: CASSLAGGPYEQYF. In DNA form, the CDR3 reads TGTGCCAGCAGCCTAGCGGGAGGGCCCTACGAGCAGTACTTC.

The chain recombines TRBV19 with TRBJ2-7; D may be TRBD1 or TRBD2 (5 bases each). This CDR3 spans 14 amino acids. Germline CDR1 and CDR2: LNHDA and SQIVND (reference sequence). V was shortened by 9 bases and J by 5 bases, with 20 bases between the two germline ends. CDR3 region: CARGTGPSVNEQYF. The CDR3 coding sequence is TGTGCCAGGGGGACGGGGCCGTCCGTAAACGAGCAGTACTTC.

The J gene is TRBJ1-1, the V gene TRBV7-3; 7 nucleotides line up with TRBD1. CDR3 length: 15 amino acids. The V and J ends lost 2 bases and 1 base, in that order; junction bases with no gene match: 4. Per the germline V gene, CDR1 is SGHTA and CDR2 is FQGTGA. CDR3 bases: TGTGCCAGCAGCTTATCAGGGGGTACGAACACTGAAGCTTTCTTT. Amino acid sequence: CASSLSGGTNTEAFF.

The chain has TRBV19 and TRBJ2-1, with D possibly matching TRBD2 (5 bases). Germline-derived CDR1 and CDR2 are LNHDA and SQIVND (reference sequence). The CDR3 is made up of 14 amino acids. Trimming left V 5 bases short and J 0 bases short, with 8 bases between. CDR3 sequence reads: CASSARDSYNEQFF. In DNA form, the CDR3 reads TGTGCCAGTAGTGCCCGGGACTCCTACAATGAGCAGTTCTTC.

The chain is built from TRBV7-2 and TRBJ2-1; the match to TRBD2 covers 10 bases. Looked up from germline, CDR1 is SGHTA and CDR2 is FQGNSA. V lost 5 bases to trimming and J lost 6 bases; unmatched junction nucleotides: 7. The CDR3 covers 15 residues. The CDR3 reads CASSRLAGVTNEQFF. CDR3 nucleotide sequence: TGTGCCAGCAGCAGACTAGCGGGTGTTACCAATGAGCAGTTCTTC.

The genes are TRBV27 and TRBJ2-3, with D unresolved. In germline, CDR1 is MNHEY, CDR2 SMNVEV (reference sequence). The germline V and J ends were trimmed by 6 bases and 4 bases, with 14 bases remaining between them. The CDR3 is 14 residues long. The DNA for the CDR3 is TGTGCCAGCAGGCTTATGAACGTTGCAGATACGCAGTATTTT. This translates into CASRLMNVADTQYF.

This clone occurred once. The V gene is TRBV6-4, the J gene TRBJ2-1; 10 nucleotides match TRBD2. Per germline, CDR1 MRHNA and CDR2 SNTAGT. This CDR3 is 14 amino acids long. The junction had 4 bases not matched to a gene; V was cut back by 3 bases and J by 8 bases. As DNA, the CDR3 is TGTGCCAGCAGTGAAGCGGGAGGGCCCCATGAGCAGTTCTTC. This gives the protein CASSEAGGPHEQFF.

This chain joins TRBV6-4 and TRBJ2-1; D perhaps matches TRBD1 (6 bases). V lost 6 bases and J 4 bases, leaving 22 bases between the germline ends. CDR1 and CDR2 (germline): MRHNA, SNTAGT. CDR3 length equals 17 residues. CDR3 nucleotide sequence: TGTGCCAGCAGCGCTTCCCCTATGGGGACACTATACAATGAGCAGTTCTTC. The encoded protein is CASSASPMGTLYNEQFF.

V is TRBV27 and J is TRBJ2-5; 7 positions agree with TRBD1. The CDR3 has 16 amino acids. J was trimmed by 5 bases and V by 4 bases; bases with no gene match: 13. CDR1 and CDR2 (germline): MNHEY, SMNVEV (reference sequence). This chain's CDR3 is CASSSLSHQGVETQYF. CDR3 nucleotides: TGTGCCAGCAGTTCCCTCTCCCACCAGGGGGTGGAGACCCAGTACTTC.

A single count supports this clone. The V call is TRBV5-4, the J call TRBJ1-1, with a weak D call TRBD1 (6 bases). The CDR3 sequence is 16 residues long. V lost 0 bases, J lost 0 bases, and 12 bases lay in between. CDR1 is SGHNT, CDR2 YYREEE, per germline (reference sequence). The CDR3 region has the DNA TGTGCCAGCAGCTTGGCCGGGCAGGGGTTGAACACTGAAGCTTTCTTT. It encodes CASSLAGQGLNTEAFF.

This rearrangement joins TRBV30 to TRBJ2-3; 9 bases align to TRBD2. Germline lookup yields CDR1 GTSNPN and CDR2 SVGIG (reference sequence). The CDR3 extends over 14 amino acids. J was trimmed by 4 bases and V by 3 bases; bases with no gene match: 5. CDR3 bases: TGTGCCTGGAGGCGGGAGGGTGGTGCAGATACGCAGTATTTT. It codes for CAWRREGGADTQYF. Full variable domain (rest looked up from reference TRBV30 and TRBJ2-3): SQTIHQWPATLVQPVGSPLSLECTVEGTSNPNLYWYRQAAGRGLQLLFYSVGIGQISSEVPQNLSASRPQDRQFILSSKKLLLSDSGFYLCAWRREGGADTQYFGPGTRLTVL.

The J gene is TRBJ1-3, the V gene TRBV2; no definite D call. Germline-derived CDR1 and CDR2 are SNHLY and FYNNEI. This CDR3 has 14 amino acids. The ends were cut back, 2 bases at V and 0 bases at J, with 5 bases in the middle. This CDR3 is CASSEIYSGNTIYF. CDR3 coding DNA: TGTGCCAGCAGTGAAATCTACTCTGGAAACACCATATATTTT.